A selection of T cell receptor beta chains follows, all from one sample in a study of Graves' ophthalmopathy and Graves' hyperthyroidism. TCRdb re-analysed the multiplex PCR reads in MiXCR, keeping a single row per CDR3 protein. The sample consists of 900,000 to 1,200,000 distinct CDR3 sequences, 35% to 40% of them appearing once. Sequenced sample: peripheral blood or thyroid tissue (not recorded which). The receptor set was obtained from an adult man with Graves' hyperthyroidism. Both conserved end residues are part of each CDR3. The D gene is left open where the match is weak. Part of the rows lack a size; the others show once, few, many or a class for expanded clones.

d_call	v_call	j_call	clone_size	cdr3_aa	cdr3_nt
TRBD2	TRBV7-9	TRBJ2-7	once	CASSPKGAGGLEQYF	TGCGCCAGCAGCCCAAAGGGTGCGGGGGGTCTCGAGCAGTACTTC
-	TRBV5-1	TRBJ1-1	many	CASSLLGARNTEAFF	TGCGCCAGCAGCTTGTTAGGGGCAAGAAACACTGAAGCTTTCTTT
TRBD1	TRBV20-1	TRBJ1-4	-	CSAYDRGREKLFF	TGCAGTGCCTACGACAGGGGTCGTGAAAAACTGTTTTTT
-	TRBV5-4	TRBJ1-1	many	CASSAPRSMNTEAFF	TGTGCCAGCAGCGCCCCCAGGAGCATGAACACTGAAGCTTTCTTT
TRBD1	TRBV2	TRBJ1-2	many	CASSSGTGALRRYGYTF	TGTGCCAGCAGCTCCGGGACAGGGGCCCTAAGACGGTATGGCTACACCTTC
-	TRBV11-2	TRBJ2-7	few	CASSFPKQGGLGEQYF	TGTGCCAGCAGCTTCCCCAAGCAGGGGGGTCTCGGCGAGCAGTACTTC
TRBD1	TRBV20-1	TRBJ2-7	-	CSASSTGTAYEQYF	TGCAGTGCCAGCAGCACCGGGACAGCCTACGAGCAGTACTTC
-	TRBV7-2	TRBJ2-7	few	CASSPRVRDSEQYF	TGTGCCAGCAGCCCGAGGGTGCGGGATAGTGAGCAGTACTTC
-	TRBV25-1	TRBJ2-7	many	CASTGLYEQYF	TGTGCCAGCACCGGACTTTACGAGCAGTACTTC
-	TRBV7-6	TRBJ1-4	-	CASSQPQTSDEKPFF	TGTGCCAGCAGCCAACCTCAGACATCGGATGAAAAACCGTTTTTT
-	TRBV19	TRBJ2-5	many	CASSMDIQETQYF	TGTGCCAGTAGTATGGACATACAAGAGACCCAGTACTTC
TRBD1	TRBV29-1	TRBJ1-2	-	CSVDRGRGVGYTF	TGCAGCGTAGACAGGGGGCGCGGGGTAGGCTACACCTTC
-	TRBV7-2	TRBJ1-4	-	CASSDTGSALGKLFF	TGTGCCAGCAGCGATACCGGGTCGGCCCTAGGAAAACTGTTTTTT
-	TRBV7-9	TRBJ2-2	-	CASSLGWPTGELFF	TGTGCCAGCAGCTTAGGTTGGCCCACCGGGGAGCTGTTTTTT
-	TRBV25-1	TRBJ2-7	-	CASSEFPGATYEQYF	TGTGCCAGCAGTGAATTCCCGGGGGCGACCTACGAGCAGTACTTC
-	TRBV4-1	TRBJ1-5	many	CASSQEQFNQPQHF	TGCGCCAGCAGCCAAGAACAGTTCAATCAGCCCCAGCATTTT
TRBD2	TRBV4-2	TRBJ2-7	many	CASSQDLTSGIYEQYF	TGTGCCAGCAGCCAAGATCTTACTAGCGGGATTTACGAGCAGTACTTC
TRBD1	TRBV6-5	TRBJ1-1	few	CASRGQGAFLISEAFF	TGTGCCAGCAGGGGACAGGGGGCTTTTCTTATCTCTGAAGCTTTCTTT
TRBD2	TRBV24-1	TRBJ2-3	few	CATSDPLSLAGADTQYF	TGTGCCACCAGTGACCCCCTTAGTTTAGCGGGAGCAGATACGCAGTATTTT
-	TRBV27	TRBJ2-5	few	CASSLGGGAITYF	TGTGCCAGCAGTTTAGGTGGCGGGGCCATAACGTACTTC
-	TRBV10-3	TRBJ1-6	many	CAISELDSNSPLHF	TGTGCCATCAGTGAGCTCGACTCGAATTCACCCCTCCACTTT
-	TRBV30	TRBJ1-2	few	CAWSRTENGGYTF	TGTGCCTGGAGCCGGACAGAAAACGGCGGCTACACCTTC
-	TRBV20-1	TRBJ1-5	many	CSAQMGKQPQHF	TGCAGTGCCCAAATGGGTAAACAGCCCCAGCATTTT
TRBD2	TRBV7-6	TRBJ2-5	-	CASSLWTGGETQYF	TGTGCCAGCAGCTTATGGACGGGAGGGGAGACCCAGTACTTC
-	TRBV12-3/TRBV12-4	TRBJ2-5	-	CASTTGPGAKTQYF	TGTGCCAGCACCACGGGTCCCGGGGCCAAGACCCAGTACTTC
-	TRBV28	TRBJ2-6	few	CAILQSGANVLTF	TGTGCCATCCTACAATCTGGGGCCAACGTCCTGACTTTC
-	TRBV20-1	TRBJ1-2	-	CSARLAGGQRSF	TGCAGTGCTAGACTAGCGGGGGGGCAAAGAAGCTTC
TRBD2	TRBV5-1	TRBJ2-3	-	CASSFEREGTDTQYF	TGCGCCAGCAGCTTTGAACGGGAGGGCACAGATACGCAGTATTTT
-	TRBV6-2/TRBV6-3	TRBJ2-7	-	CASSRGDKTHEQYF	TGTGCCAGCAGTCGGGGCGATAAGACCCACGAGCAGTACTTC
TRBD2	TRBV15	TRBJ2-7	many	CATSTIGTSGTGVQYF	TGTGCCACCAGCACGATAGGGACTAGCGGGACCGGTGTGCAGTACTTC
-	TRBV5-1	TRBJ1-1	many	CACRRGNMNTEAFF	TGCGCCTGCCGGCGAGGGAATATGAACACTGAAGCTTTCTTT
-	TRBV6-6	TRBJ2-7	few	CASSYAEGSVSYEQYF	TGTGCCAGCAGTTACGCCGAAGGATCGGTGTCCTACGAGCAGTACTTC
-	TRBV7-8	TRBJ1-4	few	CASSPPGRGGKLFF	TGTGCCAGCTCACCACCCGGAAGGGGCGGAAAACTGTTTTTT
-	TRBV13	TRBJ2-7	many	CASGTGEQYF	TGTGCCAGCGGGACTGGCGAGCAGTACTTC
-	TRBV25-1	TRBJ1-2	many	CASAPAGFNYGYTF	TGTGCCAGCGCGCCTGCAGGGTTCAACTATGGCTACACCTTC
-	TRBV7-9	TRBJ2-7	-	CASSLGRDNSHSYEQYF	TGTGCCAGCAGCTTAGGCAGGGACAACAGCCACTCCTACGAGCAGTACTTC
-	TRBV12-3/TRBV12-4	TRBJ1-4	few	CASTPGTPNEKLFF	TGTGCCAGCACCCCTGGGACACCTAATGAAAAACTGTTTTTT
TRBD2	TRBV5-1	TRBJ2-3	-	CASSYLLAFGTDTQYF	TGCGCCAGCAGCTACCTACTAGCGTTTGGCACAGATACGCAGTATTTT
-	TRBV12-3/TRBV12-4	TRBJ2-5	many	CASSLNGETQYF	TGTGCCAGCAGTTTAAATGGAGAGACCCAGTACTTC
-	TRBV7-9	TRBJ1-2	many	CASSLAQAGDGYGYTF	TGTGCCAGCAGCTTAGCGCAAGCAGGGGACGGCTATGGCTACACCTTC
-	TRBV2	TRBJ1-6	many	CASTPGENAYNSPLHF	TGTGCCAGCACCCCCGGGGAGAACGCCTATAATTCACCCCTCCACTTT
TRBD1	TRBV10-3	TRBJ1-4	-	CAISDSGTGVEKLFF	TGTGCCATCAGTGATTCCGGGACAGGGGTCGAAAAACTGTTTTTT
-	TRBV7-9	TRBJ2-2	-	CASRPGTAGAGELFF	TGTGCCAGCAGACCTGGGACGGCGGGCGCCGGGGAGCTGTTTTTT
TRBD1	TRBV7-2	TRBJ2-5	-	CAATGRETQYF	TGTGCAGCGACAGGGCGGGAGACCCAGTACTTC
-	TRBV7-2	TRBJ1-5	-	CAGSWDEGESQPQHF	TGTGCCGGCAGCTGGGACGAGGGGGAAAGTCAGCCCCAGCATTTT